This T cell receptor (beta chain) derives from a study of blood T cells in healthy people across ages. Whole-study findings and limits: No conclusive comparison of naive versus antigen-experienced cells was possible with unsorted PBMCs.

There were at least 5 micrograms of total RNA extracted from every sample. Trimming left V 3 bases short and J 3 bases short, with 20 bases between. In germline, CDR1 is MGHRA, CDR2 YSYEKL. This CDR3 spans 17 amino acids. The use of a sample-barcoded 5' primer and a J-beta primer mix characterized a second PCR of about 7 to 12 cycles. TCRdb fed the 5' RACE reads into MiXCR, producing one record per CDR3 protein. The table has 1.4 million to 1.5 million distinct CDR3 sequences, 35% to 45% seen once. With respect to this clonotype: Antigen: not known.

This clonotype originated in a woman aged 18 to 35 in good health. The chain couples TRBV4-1 to TRBJ1-2; D unresolved. The material sequenced was blood. In DNA, the CDR3 is TGCGCCAGCAGCCAGATTGGGATAGGCCGGGCGGACTATGGCTACACCTTC. This codes for CASSQIGIGRADYGYTF.